One sample yielded the 27 T cell receptor beta chains listed below, sequenced in a study of T cells in Graves' hyperthyroidism and ophthalmopathy. Authors of the study amplified TCR beta CDR3 regions from RNA transcripts. The HTBI primer set served for first-round RT-PCR of the TCR CDR3. TCRdb redid the calling of the multiplex PCR reads with MiXCR, one entry per CDR3 protein. The sample includes hundreds of thousands of distinct CDR3 sequences, just under 20% of them seen just once. Sequenced: blood. These receptor sequences come from a man in his forties or fifties with Graves' ophthalmopathy.

V and J are TRBV29-1 and TRBJ2-1; no clear D. Trimming cost V 3 bases and J 2 bases, with 11 bases left between them. The CDR3 runs 14 residues. CDR1 and CDR2 from the germline V gene are SQVTM and ANQGSEA. This CDR3 is CSVDGLGPYNEQFF. The CDR3 nucleotides read TGCAGCGTTGACGGTTTGGGCCCCTACAATGAGCAGTTCTTC.

There are a few counts of this clonotype. The chain recombines TRBV6-2 or TRBV6-3 with TRBJ2-5; 7 bases align to TRBD1. The V gene's germline CDR1 is MNHEY and CDR2 SVGEGT. J gave up 4 bases and V 0 bases, and 2 bases lay outside the gene matches. This CDR3 is 14 amino acids long. CDR3 in amino acids: CASSYSGDRETQYF. CDR3 sequence (DNA): TGTGCCAGCAGTTACTCGGGGGACAGAGAGACCCAGTACTTC.

The sample holds many counts of this clonotype. This rearrangement joins TRBV30 to TRBJ1-4; D is unclear. The CDR3 is 15 amino acids. Trimming stripped 5 bases from V and 5 bases from J, with 18 bases between. The V gene's germline CDR1 is GTSNPN and CDR2 SVGIG (reference sequence). CDR3 region: CAWAMGLGGNEKLFF. The DNA for the CDR3 is TGTGCCTGGGCGATGGGGTTGGGCGGGAATGAAAAACTGTTTTTT.

V is TRBV30 and J is TRBJ1-1; D is unresolved. The CDR3 is made up of 12 amino acids. Per the germline V gene, CDR1 is GTSNPN and CDR2 is SVGIG (reference sequence). V was cut by 5 bases and J by 2 bases, with 9 bases left in between. Written as DNA, the CDR3 is TGTGCCTGGGCGGGCGGCAACACTGAAGCTTTCTTT. This sequence encodes CAWAGGNTEAFF.

This clonotype was observed at least ten times. V is TRBV20-1 and J is TRBJ1-1, with D tentatively TRBD1 (6 bases). Between the trimmed V and J ends, which lost 2 bases and 4 bases, there was a span of 14 bases. The V gene's germline CDR1 is DFQATT and CDR2 SNEGSKA (reference sequence). CDR3 length: 14 residues. CDR3 residues: CSARSLQGATEAFF. DNA of the CDR3: TGCAGTGCTAGAAGCTTACAGGGAGCCACTGAAGCTTTCTTT.

This clonotype has at least ten counts. This chain uses TRBV11-2 with TRBJ2-2; D is undetermined. V shed 7 bases and J shed 6 bases, with 6 bases lying between them. Per the germline V gene, CDR1 is SGHAT and CDR2 is FQNNGV. The CDR3 has 11 amino acids. CDR3 residues: CASTLSGELFF. The CDR3 DNA reads TGTGCCAGCACCCTCTCCGGGGAGCTGTTTTTT.

This rearrangement joins TRBV20-1 to TRBJ1-2; TRBD1 agrees at 10 bases. CDR1 is DFQATT and CDR2 is SNEGSKA in the germline V gene (reference sequence). The CDR3 consists of 14 residues. J gave up 4 bases and V 4 bases, and 6 bases lay outside the gene matches. CDR3 in amino acids: CSAKDRGLVYGYTF. DNA for the CDR3: TGCAGTGCTAAAGACAGGGGGCTGGTCTATGGCTACACCTTC.

This chain joins TRBV7-2 and TRBJ1-3, with D tentatively TRBD1 (5 bases). The CDR3 is 17 residues long. V lost 5 bases and J lost 0, with 17 bases in between. Germline CDR1 SGHTA, CDR2 FQGNSA. This chain's CDR3 is CASSPLPGTHSGNTIYF. CDR3 nucleotides: TGTGCCAGCAGCCCCCTCCCCGGGACCCACTCTGGAAACACCATATATTTT.

The V gene is TRBV25-1, the J gene TRBJ1-1; 9 nucleotides line up with TRBD1. Germline V gene sequence: CDR1 MGHDK, CDR2 SYGVNS. This CDR3 spans 15 amino acids. V lost 3 bases, J lost 6 bases, and 8 bases stayed unmatched. CDR3 DNA sequence: TGTGCCAGCAGTGACCCAACAGGGGGCCGGGCTGAAGCTTTCTTT. Translated: CASSDPTGGRAEAFF. Drawing the rest from reference TRBV25-1 and TRBJ1-1, the complete variable domain is EADIYQTPRYLVIGTGKKITLECSQTMGHDKMYWYQQDPGMELHLIHYSYGVNSTEKGDLSSESTVSRIRTEHFPLTLESARPSHTSQYLCASSDPTGGRAEAFFGQGTRLTVV.

The chain joins TRBV27 to TRBJ2-6; D remains ambiguous. Germline V gives CDR1 MNHEY, CDR2 SMNVEV (reference sequence). This CDR3 spans 13 amino acids. The V end lost 7 bases, the J end lost 1 base, and 5 bases lay between the germline ends. CDR3 sequence reads: CASKGSGANVLTF. In DNA, the CDR3 is TGTGCCAGCAAAGGTTCTGGGGCCAACGTCCTGACTTTC.

V usage is TRBV28 and J usage is TRBJ2-3; perhaps TRBD1 as D (6 bases). Germline V gene lookup returns CDR1 MDHEN and CDR2 SYDVKM. The CDR3 contains 14 residues. V lost 5 bases to trimming and J lost 6 bases, with 15 bases between them. The CDR3 spells CASSTGWEWDTQYF. The CDR3 DNA reads TGTGCCAGCAGTACAGGGTGGGAGTGGGATACGCAGTATTTT.

J is TRBJ1-2 and V is TRBV4-1; tentative D call: TRBD1 (5 bases). Germline-derived CDR1 and CDR2 are MGHRA and YSYEKL. Trimming shortened V by 2 bases and J by 8 bases, and 18 bases separated the two germline ends. The length of the CDR3 is 15 residues. CDR3 protein: CASSQRDPNESGYTF. As DNA, the CDR3 is TGCGCCAGCAGCCAACGGGACCCCAACGAGTCGGGCTACACCTTC.

This clonotype was seen more than once but under ten times. This chain links TRBV29-1 with TRBJ2-2; TRBD2 matches 12 bases. J was trimmed by 1 base and V by 0 bases; bases with no gene match: 3. This CDR3 has 17 amino acids. Germline V CDR1 and CDR2: SQVTM, ANQGSEA. The CDR3 region is CSVEDGTSGLNTGELFF. The CDR3 DNA follows: TGCAGCGTTGAAGATGGGACTAGCGGGTTGAACACCGGGGAGCTGTTTTTT.

The sample holds a few counts of this clonotype. A much larger clone differs by one base, so this may be a read error. V gene TRBV11-2 combines with J gene TRBJ2-5; TRBD1 matches 8 bases. The CDR3 loop spans 18 amino acids. V lost 4 bases and J lost 4; bases outside the gene matches: 17. Germline values: CDR1 SGHAT, CDR2 FQNNGV. CDR3 residues: CASSSPQGGTGVRETQYF. The CDR3, as DNA: TGTGCCAGCAGCTCACCTCAGGGCGGGACAGGCGTTCGAGAGACCCAGTACTTC.

The chain uses TRBV5-1 and TRBJ1-6, with a possible D match to TRBD1 (5 bases). The V and J ends lost 0 bases and 6 bases respectively, with 16 bases between them. This CDR3 contains 17 residues. CDR1 and CDR2 from the germline V gene are SGHRS and YFSETQ. This CDR3 is CASSLVPPGVGNSPLHF. The CDR3 DNA sequence: TGCGCCAGCAGCTTGGTACCGCCGGGGGTCGGTAATTCACCCCTCCACTTT.

This clonotype was picked up many times. V gene TRBV20-1 combines with J gene TRBJ2-3; D is uncertain. V was cut by 1 base and J by 2 bases, with 10 bases left in between. Germline lookup yields CDR1 DFQATT and CDR2 SNEGSKA (reference sequence). The CDR3 contains 14 residues. CDR3 sequence reads: CSARAWPLTDTQYF. CDR3 in DNA: TGCAGTGCTAGAGCGTGGCCCCTCACAGATACGCAGTATTTT.

The chain joins TRBV7-6 to TRBJ2-3; maybe TRBD2 (6 bases). The CDR3 covers 16 residues. Between the trimmed V and J ends, which lost 5 bases and 4 bases, there was a span of 19 bases. The germline V gene has CDR1 SGHVS and CDR2 FNYEAQ. The CDR3, as DNA: TGTGCCAGCAGCCCACGTGGGGGGACGCAACCAGATACGCAGTATTTT. The encoded protein is CASSPRGGTQPDTQYF.

This clonotype was recorded at least ten times. V and J are TRBV27 and TRBJ1-5; 7 bases fit TRBD1. Germline CDR1 and CDR2: MNHEY and SMNVEV (reference sequence). This CDR3 has 14 residues. V lost 1 base to trimming and J lost 7 bases; unmatched junction nucleotides: 4. The CDR3 is CASSLLGGGQPQHF. CDR3 coding DNA: TGTGCCAGCAGTTTATTAGGGGGCGGGCAGCCCCAGCATTTT.

This clonotype was detected ten times or more. The rearrangement links TRBV11-3 to TRBJ2-2; weak D call: TRBD1 (5 bases). Trimming left V 3 bases short and J 2 bases short, with 10 bases between. Germline V gives CDR1 SGHNT, CDR2 YENEEA. The CDR3 length is 15 residues. CDR3: CASSLGRVNTGELFF. The CDR3 bases are TGTGCCAGCAGCTTGGGCAGGGTTAACACCGGGGAGCTGTTTTTT.

The table lists this clonotype with a count of one. One base away lies a much larger clone, so this may be a sequencing read error. V usage is TRBV20-1 and J usage is TRBJ1-5, with 8 bases aligning to TRBD1. CDR1 is DFQATT, CDR2 SNEGSKA, per germline (reference sequence). The CDR3 is made up of 13 amino acids. The junction had 8 bases not matched to a gene; V was cut back by 7 bases and J by 6 bases. CDR3 bases: TGCAGTGTTGGTTCCGGGACAGGTCAGCCCCAGCATTTT. This gives the protein CSVGSGTGQPQHF.

This clonotype showed up many times. V and J are TRBV3-1 and TRBJ2-7; 10 nucleotides align to TRBD1. CDR3 length equals 12 residues. The V gene end was trimmed by 9 bases and the J gene end by 4 bases; junction bases not matched to a gene: 3. The germline gives CDR1 LGHDT, CDR2 YNNKEL (reference sequence). CDR3 loop: CARRQGAYEQYF. CDR3 in DNA: TGTGCCAGAAGACAGGGGGCATACGAGCAGTACTTC.

This clonotype was detected only a few times. The chain has TRBV5-1 and TRBJ2-1; D is perhaps TRBD1 (6 bases). This CDR3 region has 12 residues. Trimming left V 4 bases short and J 10 bases short, with 12 bases between. The V gene's germline CDR1 is SGHRS and CDR2 YFSETQ. This CDR3 reads CASSLVDREQFF. Here the CDR3 DNA reads TGCGCCAGCAGCCTGGTAGACAGGGAGCAGTTCTTC. Combining the CDR3 with reference TRBV5-1 and TRBJ2-1 gives the whole variable domain KAGVTQTPRYLIKTRGQQVTLSCSPISGHRSVSWYQQTPGQGLQFLFEYFSETQRNKGNFPGRFSGRQFSNSRSEMNVSTLELGDSALYLCASSLVDREQFFGPGTRLTVL.

The chain uses TRBV20-1 and TRBJ1-6; 8 bases fit TRBD1. Germline CDR1 and CDR2: DFQATT and SNEGSKA (reference sequence). This CDR3 region has 14 residues. The V gene end was trimmed by 1 base and the J gene end by 8 bases; junction bases not matched to a gene: 4. DNA for the CDR3: TGCAGTGCTAGAGGGACGACAGGGGATTCACCCCTCCACTTT. It yields the protein CSARGTTGDSPLHF.

This chain uses TRBV29-1 with TRBJ2-7; 10 bases line up with TRBD1. Trimming at V came to 5 bases and at J to 5 bases, leaving 6 bases not matched to a gene. Germline CDR1 SQVTM, CDR2 ANQGSEA. This CDR3 is 13 amino acids long. CDR3 amino acids: CSVLGQGLHEQYF. CDR3 nucleotide sequence: TGCAGCGTTCTGGGACAGGGGCTCCACGAGCAGTACTTC.

This clonotype has at least ten counts. At one boundary the junction diverges from the germline segment, which might be a read error. The J gene is TRBJ2-3, the V gene TRBV7-2, with 8 nucleotides matching TRBD2. This CDR3 region has 14 residues. CDR1 and CDR2 (germline): SGHTA, FQGNSA. This chain's CDR3 is CASSVAGFSDTQYF. Written as DNA, the CDR3 is TGTGCCAGCAGCGTAGCGGGATTCTCAGATACGCAGTATTTT.

There are many counts of this clonotype. The chain has TRBV11-2 and TRBJ2-5, with D maybe TRBD1 (6 bases). V was trimmed by 4 bases and J by 7 bases, leaving 13 bases between them. CDR1 and CDR2 (germline): SGHAT, FQNNGV. This CDR3 has 13 residues. CDR3 coding DNA: TGTGCCAGCAGCTCCGGGACAAAGGGGACCCAGTACTTC. Protein: CASSSGTKGTQYF.

There are many counts of this clonotype. The V and J genes are TRBV28 and TRBJ1-2; TRBD1 agrees at 7 bases. This CDR3 spans 14 amino acids. Trimming at V came to 2 bases and at J to 8 bases, leaving 8 bases not matched to a gene. CDR1 and CDR2 (germline): MDHEN, SYDVKM. The CDR3 sequence is CASSLRPDRNGYTF. CDR3 coding DNA: TGTGCCAGCAGTTTACGACCGGACAGGAACGGCTACACCTTC.